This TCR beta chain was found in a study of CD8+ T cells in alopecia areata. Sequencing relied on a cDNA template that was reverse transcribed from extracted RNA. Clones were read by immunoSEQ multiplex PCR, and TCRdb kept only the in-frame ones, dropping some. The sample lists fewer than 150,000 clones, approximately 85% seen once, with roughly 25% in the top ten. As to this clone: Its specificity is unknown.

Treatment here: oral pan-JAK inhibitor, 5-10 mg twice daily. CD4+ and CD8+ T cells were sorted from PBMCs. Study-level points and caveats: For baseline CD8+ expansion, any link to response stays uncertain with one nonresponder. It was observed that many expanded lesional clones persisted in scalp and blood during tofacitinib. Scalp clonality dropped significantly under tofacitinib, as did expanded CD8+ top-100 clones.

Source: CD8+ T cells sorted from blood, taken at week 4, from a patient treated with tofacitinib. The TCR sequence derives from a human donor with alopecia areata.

CDR3 in DNA: TGTGCCAGCAGTAAAGTAGCGGATCTCCAAGAGACCCAGTACTTC. This encodes CASSKVADLQETQYF. The genes are TRBV6-5 and TRBJ2-5; the D gene is possibly TRBD2 (6 bases). The germline V and J ends were trimmed by 5 bases and 1 base, with 14 bases remaining between them. Germline lookup yields CDR1 MNHEY and CDR2 SVGAGI. CDR3 length: 15 residues.